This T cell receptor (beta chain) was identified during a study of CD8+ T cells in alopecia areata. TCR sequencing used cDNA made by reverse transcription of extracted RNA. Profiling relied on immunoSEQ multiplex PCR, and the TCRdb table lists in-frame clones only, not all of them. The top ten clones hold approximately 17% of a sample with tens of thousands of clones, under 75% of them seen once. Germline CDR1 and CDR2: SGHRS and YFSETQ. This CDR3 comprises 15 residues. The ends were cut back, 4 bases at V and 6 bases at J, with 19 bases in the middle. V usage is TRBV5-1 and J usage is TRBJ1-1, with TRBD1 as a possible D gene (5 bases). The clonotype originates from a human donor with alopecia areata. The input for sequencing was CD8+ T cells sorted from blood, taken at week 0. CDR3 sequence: CASSQEVAGAAEAFF. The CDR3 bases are TGCGCCAGCAGCCAAGAGGTAGCCGGGGCCGCTGAAGCTTTCTTT.